The sequence of this T cell receptor beta chain was determined in a study of kidney transplant recipient with SARS-CoV-2 infection (dated by TCRdb to the early 2020s). In the case of this clonotype: Its antigen is unknown. Base qualities were left out, and no much larger clone turns up one base away.

Via the germline V gene (reference sequence), CDR1 is LNHDA and CDR2 SQIVND. The CDR3 starts with the cysteine, ends with the phenylalanine, and has 16 residues. Only the CDR3 DNA is retained, 48 bases long and in frame from the first base. V is clipped by 3 bases and J by 4 bases, and the sequence between their germline boundaries is 19 bases long. Per the publication, the time point label means: pre-pandemic baseline sample and day 111 after first positive SARS-CoV-2 test. TCRdb shows the sequencer as Illumina MiSeq. Profiling of the peripheral T cell repertoire targeted human TCRbeta genes. Per the authors' processing: To account for variability over time, differences in clonotype abundance were tested using beta-binomial modelling. Expanded clonotypes were checked against the ImmuneCODE reference database of SARS-CoV-2-associated TCRs and mapped to regions of the viral genome. Further repertoire analyses covered TRBV gene usage, CDR3 length, CDR3 amino acid overlap between time points, clonotype abundance distributions and Jaccard similarity. TCRdb itself trimmed the public reads at Q25 with fastp, ran MiXCR and retained productive beta chains. Rows are combined by CDR3 protein, so each entry shows the most common genes and DNA. TCRdb, not the original authors, processed these V and J calls. For this sample the table gives under 250,000 distinct CDR3 sequences, of which 25% to 35% were detected only once. Together, the top ten hold around 6.8% of the sample.

Recombination joined TRBV19 with TRBJ2-7; D gene: possibly TRBD2, on 6 matching bases. The sequenced sample was a blood sample, obtained at baseline and on day 111 from a kidney transplant recipient. This sequence was found in a male patient aged 30 to 40 who had COVID-19 and was a kidney transplant recipient. After a transplant, some T cells may be of graft donor origin. The nucleotides are TGTGCCAGTAGTATGGAACTAGCAATGTGGGCTTACGAGCAGTACTTC. Its protein is CASSMELAMWAYEQYF.